This T cell receptor beta chain was recorded in a study of CD8+ T cells in alopecia areata. cDNA prepared by RNA extraction and subsequent reverse transcription served as the template for sequencing. TCRdb's table, derived via immunoSEQ multiplex PCR, lists solely in-frame clones and lacks some. The sample holds some 170,000 clones, around 58% seen once. Treatment given: oral pan-JAK inhibitor, 5-10 mg twice daily. This clone showed up just a few times. The sample was CD4+ T cells sorted from blood, taken between weeks 55 and 65, from a patient treated with tofacitinib. This receptor was identified in a human donor with alopecia areata.

The DNA of the CDR3 is TGTGCCACTACTGCGGGGCGCGGTGAAAAACTGTTTTTT. Its translation: CATTAGRGEKLFF. The chain is built from TRBV18 and TRBJ1-4; perhaps TRBD1 as D (5 bases). Germline V CDR1 and CDR2: KGHSH, LQKENI. The CDR3 has 13 residues. V shed 10 bases and J shed 7 bases, with 16 bases lying between them.